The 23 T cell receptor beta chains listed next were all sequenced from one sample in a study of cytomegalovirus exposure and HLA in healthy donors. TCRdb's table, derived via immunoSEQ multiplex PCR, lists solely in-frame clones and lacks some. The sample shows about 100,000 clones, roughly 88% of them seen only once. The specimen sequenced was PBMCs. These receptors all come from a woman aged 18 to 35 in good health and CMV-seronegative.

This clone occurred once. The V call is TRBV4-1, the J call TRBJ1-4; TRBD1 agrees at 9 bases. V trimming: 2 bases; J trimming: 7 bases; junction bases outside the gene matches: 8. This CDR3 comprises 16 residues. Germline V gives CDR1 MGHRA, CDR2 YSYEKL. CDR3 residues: CASSQNKQGAREKLFF. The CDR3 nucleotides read TGCGCCAGCAGCCAAAACAAACAGGGGGCGCGTGAAAAACTGTTTTTT.

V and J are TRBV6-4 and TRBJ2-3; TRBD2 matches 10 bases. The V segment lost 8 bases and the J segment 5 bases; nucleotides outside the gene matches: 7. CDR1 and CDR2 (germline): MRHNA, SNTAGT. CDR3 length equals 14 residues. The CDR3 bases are TGTGCCAGCTTGAGCGGGGGGGCCGGAGATACGCAGTATTTT. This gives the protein CASLSGGAGDTQYF.

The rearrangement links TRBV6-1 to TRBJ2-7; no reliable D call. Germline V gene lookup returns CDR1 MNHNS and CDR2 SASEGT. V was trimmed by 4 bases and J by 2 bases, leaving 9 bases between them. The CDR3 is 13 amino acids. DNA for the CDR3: TGTGCCAGCAGTGGAACAGTAACCTACGAGCAGTACTTC. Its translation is CASSGTVTYEQYF.

CDR3 loop: CASSLGRWNTEAFF. CDR3 in DNA: TGTGCCAGCAGCTTAGGGAGATGGAACACTGAAGCTTTCTTT. The genes are TRBV7-8 and TRBJ1-1, with unresolved D. Germline V gene lookup returns CDR1 SGHVS and CDR2 FQNEAQ. Trimming removed 1 base from V and 1 base from J, with 7 bases in between. CDR3 length equals 14 residues. The full variable domain, in which reference TRBV7-8 and TRBJ1-1 provide the parts outside the CDR3, is GAGVSQSPRYKVAKRGQDVALRCDPISGHVSLFWYQQALGQGPEFLTYFQNEAQLDKSGLPSDRFFAERPEGSVSTLKIQRTQQEDSAVYLCASSLGRWNTEAFFGQGTRLTVV.

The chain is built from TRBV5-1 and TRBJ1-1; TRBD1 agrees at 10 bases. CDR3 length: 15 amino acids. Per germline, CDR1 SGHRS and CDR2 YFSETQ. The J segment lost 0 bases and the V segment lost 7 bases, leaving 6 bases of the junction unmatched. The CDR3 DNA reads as TGCGCCAGCCGGGGACAGGGGACGATGAACACTGAAGCTTTCTTT. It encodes CASRGQGTMNTEAFF.

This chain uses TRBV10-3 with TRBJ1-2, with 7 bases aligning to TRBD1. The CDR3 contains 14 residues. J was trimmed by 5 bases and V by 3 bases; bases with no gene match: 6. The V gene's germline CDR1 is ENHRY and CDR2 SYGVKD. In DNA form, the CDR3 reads TGTGCCATCAGTGATTTGGGACAGAGTTATGGCTACACCTTC. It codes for CAISDLGQSYGYTF.

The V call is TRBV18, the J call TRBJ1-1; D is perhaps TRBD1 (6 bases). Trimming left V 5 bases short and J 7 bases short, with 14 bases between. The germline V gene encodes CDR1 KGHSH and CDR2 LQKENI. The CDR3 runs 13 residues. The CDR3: CASSAGEVDEAFF. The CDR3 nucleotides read TGTGCCAGCTCAGCAGGGGAAGTTGATGAAGCTTTCTTT.

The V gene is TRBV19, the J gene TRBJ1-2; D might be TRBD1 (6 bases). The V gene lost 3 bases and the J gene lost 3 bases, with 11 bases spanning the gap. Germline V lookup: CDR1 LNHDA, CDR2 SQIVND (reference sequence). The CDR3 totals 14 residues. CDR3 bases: TGTGCCAGTAGTATTTCAGGGGCGGACTATGGCTACACCTTC. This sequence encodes CASSISGADYGYTF.

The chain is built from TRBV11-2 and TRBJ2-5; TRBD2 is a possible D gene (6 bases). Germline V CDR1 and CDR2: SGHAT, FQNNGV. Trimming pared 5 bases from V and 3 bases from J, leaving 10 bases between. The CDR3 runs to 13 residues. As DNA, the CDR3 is TGTGCCAGCAGCAAGGGACTTGAAGAGACCCAGTACTTC. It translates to CASSKGLEETQYF. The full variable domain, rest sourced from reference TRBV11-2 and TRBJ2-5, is EAGVAQSPRYKIIEKRQSVAFWCNPISGHATLYWYQQILGQGPKLLIQFQNNGVVDDSQLPKDRFSAERLKGVDSTLKIQPAKLEDSAVYLCASSKGLEETQYFGPGTRLLVL.

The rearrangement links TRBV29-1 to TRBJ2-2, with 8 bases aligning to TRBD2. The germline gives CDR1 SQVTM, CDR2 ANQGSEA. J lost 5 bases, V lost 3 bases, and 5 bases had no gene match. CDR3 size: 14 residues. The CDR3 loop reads CSVDGSGATGELFF. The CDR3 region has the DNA TGCAGCGTTGACGGTAGCGGGGCGACCGGGGAGCTGTTTTTT.

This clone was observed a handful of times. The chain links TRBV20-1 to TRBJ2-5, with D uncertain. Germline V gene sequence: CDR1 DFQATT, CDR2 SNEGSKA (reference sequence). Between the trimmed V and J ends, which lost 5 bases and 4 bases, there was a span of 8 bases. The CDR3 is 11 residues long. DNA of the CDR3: TGCAGTGCTCCGTTGCGAGAGACCCAGTACTTC. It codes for CSAPLRETQYF.

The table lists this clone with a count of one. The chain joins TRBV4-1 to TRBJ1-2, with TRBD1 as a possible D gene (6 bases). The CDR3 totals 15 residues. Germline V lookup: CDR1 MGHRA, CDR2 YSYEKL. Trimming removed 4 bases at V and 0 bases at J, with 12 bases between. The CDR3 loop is CASSRRDNSNYGYTF. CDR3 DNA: TGCGCCAGCAGCCGTCGGGACAACTCTAACTATGGCTACACCTTC.

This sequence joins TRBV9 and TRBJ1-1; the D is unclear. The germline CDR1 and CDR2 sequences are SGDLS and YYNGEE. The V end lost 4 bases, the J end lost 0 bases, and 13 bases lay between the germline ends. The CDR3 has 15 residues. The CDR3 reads CASSPDGRMNTEAFF. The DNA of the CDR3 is TGTGCCAGCAGCCCGGATGGGAGGATGAACACTGAAGCTTTCTTT.

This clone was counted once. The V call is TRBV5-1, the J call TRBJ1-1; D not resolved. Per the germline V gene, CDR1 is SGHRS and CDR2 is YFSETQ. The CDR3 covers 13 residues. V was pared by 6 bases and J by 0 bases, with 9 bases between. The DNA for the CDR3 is TGCGCCAGCAATGTCGAGCTGAACACTGAAGCTTTCTTT. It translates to CASNVELNTEAFF.

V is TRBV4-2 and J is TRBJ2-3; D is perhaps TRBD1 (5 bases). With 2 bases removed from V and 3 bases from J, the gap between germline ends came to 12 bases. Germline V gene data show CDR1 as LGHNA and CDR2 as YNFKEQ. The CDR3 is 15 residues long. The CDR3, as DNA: TGTGCCAGCAGCCAATCGAAAGGGGCGACAGATACGCAGTATTTT. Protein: CASSQSKGATDTQYF.

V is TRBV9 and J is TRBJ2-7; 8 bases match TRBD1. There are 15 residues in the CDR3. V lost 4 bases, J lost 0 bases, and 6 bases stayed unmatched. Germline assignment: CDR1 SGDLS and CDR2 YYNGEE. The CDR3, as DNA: TGTGCCAGCAGCCCGGGGACAGGACCCTCCTACGAGCAGTACTTC. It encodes CASSPGTGPSYEQYF.

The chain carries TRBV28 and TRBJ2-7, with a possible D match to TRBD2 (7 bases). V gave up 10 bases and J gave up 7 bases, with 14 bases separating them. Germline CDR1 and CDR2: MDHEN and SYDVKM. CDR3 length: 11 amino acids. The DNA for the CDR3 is TGTGCCACCCACGGGGGGCTGGAGCAGTACTTC. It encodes CATHGGLEQYF.

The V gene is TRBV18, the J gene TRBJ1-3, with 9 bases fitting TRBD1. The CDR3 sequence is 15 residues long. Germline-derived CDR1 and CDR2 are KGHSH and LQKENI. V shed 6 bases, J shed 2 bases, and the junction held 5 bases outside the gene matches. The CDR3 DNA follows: TGTGCCAGCTCCCGGGGACAGGGAGCTGGAAACACCATATATTTT. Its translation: CASSRGQGAGNTIYF.

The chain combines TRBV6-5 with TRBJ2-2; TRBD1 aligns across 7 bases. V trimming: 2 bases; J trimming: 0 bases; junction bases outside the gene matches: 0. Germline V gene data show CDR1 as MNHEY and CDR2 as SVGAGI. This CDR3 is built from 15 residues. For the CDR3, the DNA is TGTGCCAGCAGTTACGGACAGGCGAACACCGGGGAGCTGTTTTTT. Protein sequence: CASSYGQANTGELFF.

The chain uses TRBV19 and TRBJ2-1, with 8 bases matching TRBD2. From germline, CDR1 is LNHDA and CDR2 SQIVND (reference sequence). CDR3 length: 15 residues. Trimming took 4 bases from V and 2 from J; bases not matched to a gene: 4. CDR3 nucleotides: TGTGCCAGTAGTACCAGCGGGGGCACCTACAATGAGCAGTTCTTC. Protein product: CASSTSGGTYNEQFF. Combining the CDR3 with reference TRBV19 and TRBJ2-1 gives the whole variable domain DGGITQSPKYLFRKEGQNVTLSCEQNLNHDAMYWYRQDPGQGLRLIYYSQIVNDFQKGDIAEGYSVSREKKESFPLTVTSAQKNPTAFYLCASSTSGGTYNEQFFGPGTRLTVL.

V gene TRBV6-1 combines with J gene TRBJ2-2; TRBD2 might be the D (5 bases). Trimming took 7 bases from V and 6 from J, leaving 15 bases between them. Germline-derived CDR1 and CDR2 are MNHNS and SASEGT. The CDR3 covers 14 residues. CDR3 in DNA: TGTGCCAGCAACGGGGTCTTGGGATCCGGGGAGCTGTTTTTT. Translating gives CASNGVLGSGELFF.

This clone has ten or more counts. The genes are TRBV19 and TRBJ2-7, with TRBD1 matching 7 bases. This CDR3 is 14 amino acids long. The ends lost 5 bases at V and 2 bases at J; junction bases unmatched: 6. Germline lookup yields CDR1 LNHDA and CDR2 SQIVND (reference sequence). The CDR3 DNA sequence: TGTGCCAGTAGTCCTAAGACAGGGCCCTACGAGCAGTACTTC. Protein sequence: CASSPKTGPYEQYF.

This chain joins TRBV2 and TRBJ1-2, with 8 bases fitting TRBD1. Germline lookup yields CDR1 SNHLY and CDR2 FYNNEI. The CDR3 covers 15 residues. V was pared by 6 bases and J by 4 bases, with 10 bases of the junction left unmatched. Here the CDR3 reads CASRGGTGTFYGYTF. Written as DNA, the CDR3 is TGTGCCAGCAGGGGAGGGACAGGCACATTCTATGGCTACACCTTC.